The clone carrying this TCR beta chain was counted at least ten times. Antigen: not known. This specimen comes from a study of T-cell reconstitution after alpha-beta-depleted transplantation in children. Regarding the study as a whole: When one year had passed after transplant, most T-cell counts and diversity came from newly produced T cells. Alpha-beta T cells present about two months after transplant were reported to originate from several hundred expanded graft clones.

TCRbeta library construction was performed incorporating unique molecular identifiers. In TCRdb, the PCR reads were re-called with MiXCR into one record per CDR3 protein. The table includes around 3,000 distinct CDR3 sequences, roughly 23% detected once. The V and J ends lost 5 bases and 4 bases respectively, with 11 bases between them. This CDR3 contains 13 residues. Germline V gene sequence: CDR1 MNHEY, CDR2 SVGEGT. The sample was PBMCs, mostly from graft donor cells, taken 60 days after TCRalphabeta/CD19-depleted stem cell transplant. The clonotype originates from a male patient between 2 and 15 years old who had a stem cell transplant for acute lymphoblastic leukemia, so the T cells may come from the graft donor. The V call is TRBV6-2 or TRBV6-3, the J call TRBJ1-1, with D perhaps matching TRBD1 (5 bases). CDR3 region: CASSQGGVTEAFF. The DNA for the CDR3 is TGTGCCAGCAGTCAGGGCGGGGTCACTGAAGCTTTCTTT.